The rows below give T cell receptor beta chains drawn from one sample of a study of tumor and adjacent non-tumor tissue in lung cancer. TCRdb re-called the multiplex PCR reads through MiXCR, storing one row per CDR3 protein. Of fewer than 150,000 distinct CDR3 sequences in the sample, approximately 72% were seen once. The specimen was lung tumor tissue. These receptors were taken from a man aged 60 to 75 with small cell lung cancer. Each CDR3 is given with its conserved first and last residue.

TRBV5-6	CASSLSGKNRYNAEAFF
TRBV11-2	CARGLGGRSTDTQYF
TRBV24-1	CATSPGLGSEQYF
TRBV20-1	CSALGRDRKFF
TRBV12-3/TRBV12-4	CASSFQGANSPLHF
TRBV11-2	CASSLSRTDTRFF
TRBV20-1	CSASPRTRDLYWQFF
TRBV11-2	CVSSPIQVANYGYTF
TRBV20-1	CNVRVTSGRSNEQFF
TRBV20-1	CSARPSTSWETQYF
TRBV29-1	CSVATWSSGNTIYF
TRBV5-4	CASAFTTADREGNSPLHF
TRBV9	CASLGRQNQTASTDMQYF
TRBV28	CASSLGVSEAFF
TRBV11-3	CANGLGGGGYEQYF
TRBV6-1	CANSGDWGSALPYNVQFF
TRBV20-1	CSARPGSGANALTF
TRBV11-3	CTSSISRGSNRQFF
TRBV6-6	CASILYGGGPRTDTQYF
TRBV6-2/TRBV6-3	CASIKTGPREPQHF
TRBV12-3/TRBV12-4	CASSWDWGRAFF
TRBV6-6	CASCSSNTGELFF
TRBV4-2	CASSQDVGRPWSEQFF
TRBV6-5	CASRTGLAGNEQFF
TRBV4-2	CASSQDYRDMFGNTIYF
TRBV29-1	CSLRGREGGGTYTQYF
TRBV24-1	CATSRITSGTGEQFF
TRBV5-6	CASSFSFGTQYF
TRBV28	CASSPHAGLFAGELFF
TRBV29-1	CSDRRGTDTQYF
TRBV6-1	CASGSEGTSAYNEQLF
TRBV11-3	CANSFSGRSYEQYF
TRBV20-1	CSTPGQVGYTEASF
TRBV11-2	CGSRLGLEGYAGELFF
TRBV4-1	CASSQDPHRTGYYVQYF